This T cell receptor beta chain was captured in a study of regulatory T cells in long-lasting Graves disease. Study-wide background: Antithyroid drug exposure in newly diagnosed Graves' patients had lasted under 3 months.

Germline CDR1 MNHEY, CDR2 SMNVEV (reference sequence). The V gene lost 5 bases and the J gene lost 4 bases, with 14 bases spanning the gap. The CDR3 consists of 14 residues. This clonotype was found many times. Time point defined: newly diagnosed GD, antithyroid drugs for less than 3 months. There was RNA extracted from PBMCs, and the TCR library was made from it. As collected, the peripheral blood samples measured roughly 8.6 milliliters each and went into EDTA tubes. Combining iRepertoire HTBI primers with Arm-PCR of CDR3 regions, the authors built TCR beta libraries. Original processing methods: Segment identification across samples yielded 60 or so TRBV and about 13 TRBJ segments. TCRdb re-analysed the multiplex PCR reads in MiXCR, keeping a single row per CDR3 protein. For this entry, the V and J calls and clone size follow TCRdb and not the study's own pipeline. Of around 480,000 distinct CDR3 sequences in the sample, about 17% were seen once.

This same sample was also part of a study on T cells in Graves' hyperthyroidism and ophthalmopathy. That report adds: Newly diagnosed hyperthyroidism, duration under 2 months, in patients aged 18 to 65.

This clonotype originated in a middle-aged man with Graves disease. The J gene is TRBJ1-2, the V gene TRBV27; TRBD1 is a possible D gene (6 bases). Sequenced material: peripheral blood mononuclear cells (PBMCs), taken at new diagnosis, from a patient treated with antithyroid drugs. Here the CDR3 reads CASSPRTAFYGYTF. DNA for the CDR3: TGTGCCAGCAGTCCCCGGACAGCTTTCTATGGCTACACCTTC.